Below are 17 T cell receptor beta chains sequenced from a single sample in a study of CD8+ T cells in alopecia areata. Reverse transcribed after extraction, RNA yielded cDNA as the sequencing template. Data came from immunoSEQ multiplex PCR; TCRdb stores just in-frame clones and leaves some out. Of 150,000 to 200,000 clones in the sample, 50% to 60% were seen once. Sequencing was carried out using CD4+ T cells sorted from blood. The receptors stem from a human donor in good health.

Only one count was recorded for this clone. The chain combines TRBV9 with TRBJ2-3; 8 nucleotides agree with TRBD1. The V gene end was trimmed by 3 bases and the J gene end by 2 bases; junction bases not matched to a gene: 8. CDR3 length: 16 amino acids. The germline V gene encodes CDR1 SGDLS and CDR2 YYNGEE. The CDR3 is CASSAGNRGVTDTQYF. DNA for the CDR3: TGTGCCAGCAGCGCTGGGAACAGGGGGGTCACAGATACGCAGTATTTT.

This clone was seen a few times. V is TRBV7-2 and J is TRBJ2-1, with D unclear. Germline CDR1 is SGHTA and CDR2 is FQGNSA. This CDR3 has 11 amino acids. V was clipped by 4 bases and J by 9 bases, with 7 bases between them. The CDR3 protein is CASSSHSEQFF. CDR3 bases: TGTGCCAGCAGCTCGCACAGTGAGCAGTTCTTC.

This clone was observed a handful of times. The V and J genes are TRBV5-6 and TRBJ2-7, with 7 bases aligning to TRBD2. This CDR3 is built from 13 residues. Germline trimming cut 2 bases from V and 7 bases from J; bases unmatched to any gene: 6. The germline V gene encodes CDR1 SGHDT and CDR2 YYEEEE. The CDR3 sequence: CASSFPQGGEQYF. DNA of the CDR3: TGTGCCAGCAGCTTTCCTCAGGGAGGGGAGCAGTACTTC.

This clone was counted between two and nine times. The V call is TRBV4-2, the J call TRBJ2-5, with no clear D. Trimming cost V 0 bases and J 0 bases, with 5 bases left between them. CDR1 is LGHNA, CDR2 YNFKEQ, per germline. The CDR3 sequence is 14 residues long. In DNA, the CDR3 is TGTGCCAGCAGCCAAGAACGGTACCAAGAGACCCAGTACTTC. Residues: CASSQERYQETQYF.

The chain couples TRBV27 to TRBJ2-7, with 9 nucleotides matching TRBD2. The CDR3 is 15 residues long. CDR1 is MNHEY and CDR2 is SMNVEV in the germline V gene (reference sequence). Losses at the gene ends were 5 bases for V and 0 bases for J; bases not matched to a gene: 5. The CDR3 DNA follows: TGTGCCAGCAGTCGGGGTAGCGGGAGCTCCTACGAGCAGTACTTC. This codes for CASSRGSGSSYEQYF.

The V and J genes are TRBV5-1 and TRBJ2-7; 7 bases fit TRBD2. Germline CDR1 and CDR2: SGHRS and YFSETQ. There are 15 residues in the CDR3. Unmatched junction bases numbered 8, after V lost 4 bases and J lost 1 base. CDR3 residues: CASSRVRGESYEQYF. The CDR3 DNA sequence: TGCGCCAGCAGCCGGGTCCGGGGGGAGTCCTACGAGCAGTACTTC.

The chain uses TRBV5-1 and TRBJ2-2; D may match TRBD1 or TRBD2 (5 bases each). Germline lookup yields CDR1 SGHRS and CDR2 YFSETQ. V lost 4 bases to trimming and J lost 6 bases, with 16 bases between them. This CDR3 comprises 15 residues. Here the CDR3 DNA reads TGCGCCAGCAGCCTCCGAGGGGTTTCTGCCGGGGAGCTGTTTTTT. It is translated as CASSLRGVSAGELFF.

The CDR3 sequence is CAWSRGPGNEQFF. In DNA, the CDR3 is TGTGCCTGGAGTAGGGGGCCGGGGAATGAGCAGTTCTTC. The chain uses TRBV30 and TRBJ2-1, with 7 bases identical to TRBD1. The trim removed 2 bases at V and 7 bases at J, leaving 5 bases unmatched. CDR1 is GTSNPN, CDR2 SVGIG, per germline (reference sequence). This CDR3 comprises 13 residues.

The rearrangement joins TRBV4-2 to TRBJ1-1; D not resolved. The V end was cut by 0 bases, the J end by 0 bases, with 5 bases between. The CDR3 is made up of 14 amino acids. Germline lookup yields CDR1 LGHNA and CDR2 YNFKEQ. The CDR3 loop reads CASSQDLMNTEAFF. The CDR3 DNA reads TGTGCCAGCAGCCAAGATCTGATGAACACTGAAGCTTTCTTT.

V is TRBV30 and J is TRBJ2-1; the match to TRBD2 covers 10 bases. CDR3 length: 14 amino acids. Losses at the gene ends were 8 bases for V and 6 bases for J; bases not matched to a gene: 10. CDR1 GTSNPN and CDR2 SVGIG come from the germline V gene (reference sequence). The CDR3 DNA reads as TGTGCCGGACCAGCTAGCGGGAGTGTCAATGAGCAGTTCTTC. Amino acid sequence: CAGPASGSVNEQFF.

The V gene is TRBV29-1, the J gene TRBJ1-2; D ambiguous. The germline CDR1 and CDR2 sequences are SQVTM and ANQGSEA. V was trimmed by 7 bases and J by 3 bases, leaving 12 bases between them. CDR3 length: 12 amino acids. The CDR3 sequence is CSARGTDYGYTF. For the CDR3, the DNA is TGCAGCGCCCGAGGCACAGACTATGGCTACACCTTC.

The DNA for the CDR3 is TGTGCCAGCAGTCTTGAGGGCTACAATGAGCAGTTCTTC. Translated, it gives CASSLEGYNEQFF. The chain employs TRBV25-1 and TRBJ2-1, with D possibly matching TRBD2 (5 bases). CDR3 size: 13 residues. The germline V gene has CDR1 MGHDK and CDR2 SYGVNS. Trimming shortened V by 5 bases and J by 3 bases, and 8 bases separated the two germline ends.

The chain employs TRBV29-1 and TRBJ2-7, with D maybe TRBD1 (5 bases). Per the germline V gene, CDR1 is SQVTM and CDR2 is ANQGSEA. V lost 7 bases to trimming and J lost 2 bases, with 6 bases between them. CDR3 length equals 10 residues. CDR3 region: CSEGTYEQYF. The CDR3 region has the DNA TGCAGCGAGGGGACCTACGAGCAGTACTTC.

This clone was found a few times. This rearrangement joins TRBV29-1 to TRBJ2-5, with D uncertain. The CDR3 runs 11 residues. V was clipped by 7 bases and J by 5 bases, with 11 bases between them. Looked up from germline, CDR1 is SQVTM and CDR2 is ANQGSEA. The CDR3 reads CSGAMGETQYF. The CDR3 DNA reads TGCAGCGGGGCCATGGGGGAGACCCAGTACTTC.

This sequence joins TRBV29-1 and TRBJ2-3; weak D call: TRBD2 (7 bases). Germline loops: CDR1 SQVTM, CDR2 ANQGSEA. CDR3 length equals 13 residues. V lost 7 bases and J 1 base, leaving 12 bases between the germline ends. For the CDR3, the DNA is TGCAGCGCCCAAGGGGGGGGCACAGATACGCAGTATTTT. This encodes CSAQGGGTDTQYF.

V and J are TRBV4-1 and TRBJ2-2, with 7 bases identical to TRBD2. The junction had 5 bases not matched to a gene; V was cut back by 1 base and J by 3 bases. There are 16 residues in the CDR3. The germline gives CDR1 MGHRA, CDR2 YSYEKL. The CDR3 nucleotides read TGCGCCAGCAGCCAAGGGGACTACTGGGACACCGGGGAGCTGTTTTTT. It codes for CASSQGDYWDTGELFF.

This clone occurred a few times. Other nucleotide sequences from this sample produce the same CDR3. The chain recombines TRBV29-1 with TRBJ2-2; a possible D gene is TRBD1 (6 bases). This CDR3 contains 12 residues. Trimming removed 4 bases at V and 5 bases at J, with 8 bases between. Germline values: CDR1 SQVTM, CDR2 ANQGSEA. The CDR3 bases are TGCAGCGTTGCCGACAGGACCGGGGAGCTGTTTTTT. This gives the protein CSVADRTGELFF.